This TCR beta chain appears in the sequencing data of a study of blood T cells in healthy people across ages (dated by TCRdb to 2014 to 2015). Some background on the complete study: In model experiments, template switching captured roughly one uniquely barcoded TCR beta cDNA molecule for every two T cells. For two donors (one aged 18 to 29 and one aged 80 or older), the study analyzed two additional independent replicas of 1 million unique cDNA reads from the same blood draw. To track age-related changes in TCR beta repertoire diversity, the study relied on deep sequencing normalized with unique cDNA molecular identifiers. The donors were split into four age groups: young (average 16 years), middle-aged (about 40), aged (around 67) and long-lived (approximately 80). To avoid experimental bias, donors of different ages were distributed randomly across sequencing lanes.

In the germline V gene, CDR1 corresponds to SGHVT and CDR2 to SQSDAQ. The CDR3 runs 15 residues from the cysteine to the phenylalanine. Only the CDR3 DNA is retained, 45 bases long and in frame from the first base. Ends trimmed: V by 3 bases, J by 1 base; bases unmatched to a gene: 3. The library was prepared using 5' RACE. The instrument given in TCRdb is Illumina HiSeq 2500. A second PCR of roughly 6 to 12 cycles was run with a J-beta primer mix and a sample-barcoded 5' primer. A template-switch 5' adaptor carrying 12 random nucleotides introduced a unique molecular identifier onto each TCR beta cDNA molecule. Each sample yielded at least 2.5 million CDR3-containing paired-end reads. All of the RNA was converted into first-strand cDNA using the Mint cDNA synthesis kit, with a TRBC-specific oligonucleotide serving as the primer. Following uracil-DNA glycosylase treatment, all cDNA underwent a first 18-cycle PCR with the universal primers M1SS and BC2_uni_R. Per the authors' processing: Each sample was normalized by randomly selecting 1 million high-quality reads, each carrying a distinct molecular identifier. Instead of being binned into consensus sequences, reads with shared molecular identifiers were discarded. CDR3 identification, clonotype clustering and error correction used MiTCR with a Q25 quality threshold and the strictest error-elimination algorithm. A nonparametric unseen species model with Euler transformation was used to estimate a lower bound on total TCR beta diversity. TCRdb ran its own pipeline on the public reads, namely fastp trimming at Q25 and MiXCR clone calling, and kept in-frame beta chains. Each entry merges the rows of one CDR3 protein and shows their most common DNA and genes. The V and J calls, along with clone size, are taken from TCRdb and not from the paper's own processing. Counted in this sample were some 1.7 million distinct CDR3 sequences; about 30% of them appeared once. The top ten clones comprise roughly 8% of the sample.

This clonotype was found a few times. No antigen is known for it. No per-base quality is available; no much larger clone lies one base away. The donors were about 40 Caucasian individuals from Russia, aged 6 to 90 years, who were systemically healthy. Approximately 9.3 milliliters of peripheral blood were drawn from each donor into EDTA-treated Vacutainer tubes. Ficoll-Paque density-gradient centrifugation was used to isolate PBMCs, with at least 7 million obtained per sample. Total RNA was extracted from PBMCs with Trizol reagent, with at least 6 micrograms obtained per sample. Naive CD45RAhigh/CD27high T cell percentages were measured by flow cytometry on a PBMC aliquot from every donor. What the authors observed across the whole study: The long-lived group showed more naive CD4+ T cells, fewer expanded clones and increased TCR diversity than the aged group, suggesting age selection. Because the CMV infection status of the donors was unknown, age-related changes in expanded clonotypes may potentially have been confounded. Total diversity estimates from one million sequenced T cells were considered lower bounds and underestimates. Bulk unsorted PBMC profiling prevented conclusive comparison of naive and antigen-experienced compartments. The percentage of naive T cells measured by flow cytometry correlated strongly with observed TCR beta diversity. Observed TCR beta diversity per million T cells fell roughly linearly with age, and a significant reduction was already apparent by age roughly 40.

The sequence joins TRBV7-4 to TRBJ2-5; 9 central bases correspond to TRBD2. The sequenced sample consisted of blood. The sequence was collected from a woman aged 25 to 39 in good health. Read as DNA, the sequence is TGTGCCAGCAGCTTGTTGCGGGGGGGCCAAGAGACCCAGTACTTC. It encodes CASSLLRGGQETQYF.